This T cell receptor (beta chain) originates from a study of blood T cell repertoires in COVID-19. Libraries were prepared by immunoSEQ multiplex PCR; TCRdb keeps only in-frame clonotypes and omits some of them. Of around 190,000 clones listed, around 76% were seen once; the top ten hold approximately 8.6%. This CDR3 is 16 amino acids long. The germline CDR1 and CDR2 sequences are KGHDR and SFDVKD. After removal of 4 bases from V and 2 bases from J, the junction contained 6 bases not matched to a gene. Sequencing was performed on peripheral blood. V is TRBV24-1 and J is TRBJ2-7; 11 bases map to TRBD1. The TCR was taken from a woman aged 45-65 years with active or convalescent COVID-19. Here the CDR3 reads CATSDPRDRGTYEQYF. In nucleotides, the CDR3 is TGTGCCACCAGTGACCCGCGGGACAGGGGGACCTACGAGCAGTACTTC.